The source of this T cell receptor (beta chain) is a study of cytomegalovirus exposure and HLA in healthy donors. The donors (healthy individuals) were bone marrow donors. Comment on this clone: Its antigen is still unknown.

The study ran its PCR with 60 Vbeta and 13 Jbeta primers. The repertoire was sequenced with immunoSEQ multiplex PCR; TCRdb's copy has only in-frame clones and lacks some. In the table there are roughly 110,000 clones, over 60% of which are singletons. CDR1 and CDR2 (germline): KGHSH, LQKENI. The length of the CDR3 is 16 residues. V gave up 3 bases and J gave up 2 bases; unmatched junction bases: 8. Study results and limitations: Cytomegalovirus status, reportedly, was diagnosed with high specificity and sensitivity by the classifier.

V gene TRBV18 combines with J gene TRBJ2-3; TRBD1 agrees at 7 bases. The clonotype comes from a man in his thirties or forties in good health and CMV-seropositive. The sample comprised PBMCs. CDR3 DNA sequence: TGTGCCAGCTCACCGACAGGGTTCGGCTCCACAGATACGCAGTATTTT. Translation: CASSPTGFGSTDTQYF.